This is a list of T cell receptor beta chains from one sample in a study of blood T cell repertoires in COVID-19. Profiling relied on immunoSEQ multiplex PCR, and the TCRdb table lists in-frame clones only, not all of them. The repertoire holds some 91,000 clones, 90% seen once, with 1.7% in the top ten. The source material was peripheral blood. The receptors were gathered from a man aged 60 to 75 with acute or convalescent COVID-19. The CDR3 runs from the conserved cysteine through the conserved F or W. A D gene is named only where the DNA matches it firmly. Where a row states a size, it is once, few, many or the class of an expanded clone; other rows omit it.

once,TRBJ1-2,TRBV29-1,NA,CSVRDIDANYGYTF,TGCAGCGTCCGGGACATTGATGCTAACTATGGCTACACCTTC
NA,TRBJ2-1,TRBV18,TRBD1,CASSPGQVVGEQFF,TGTGCCAGCTCACCGGGACAGGTGGTAGGTGAGCAGTTCTTC
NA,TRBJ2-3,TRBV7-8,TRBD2,CASSLNLGGGEDTQYF,TGTGCCAGCAGCCTAAATTTGGGGGGAGGGGAAGATACGCAGTATTTT
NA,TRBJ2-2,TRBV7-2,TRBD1,CASSPRQGGTGELFF,TGTGCCAGCAGCCCCCGACAGGGGGGCACCGGGGAGCTGTTTTTT
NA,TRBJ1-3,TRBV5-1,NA,CASSLGPISGNTIYF,TGCGCCAGCAGCTTGGGTCCCATCTCTGGAAACACCATATATTTT
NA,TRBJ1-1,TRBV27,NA,CASSFRSGYTEAFF,TGTGCCAGCAGTTTCCGTTCAGGCTACACTGAAGCTTTCTTT
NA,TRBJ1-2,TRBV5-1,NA,CASSPNELYGYTF,TGCGCCAGCAGCCCCAATGAACTCTATGGCTACACCTTC
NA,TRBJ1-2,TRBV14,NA,CASSLQGGLRSTF,TGTGCCAGCAGCCTACAAGGAGGTTTAAGATCCACCTTC
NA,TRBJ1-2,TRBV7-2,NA,CASSLDLDSQNYGYTF,TGTGCCAGCAGCTTAGATTTAGACAGCCAGAACTATGGCTACACCTTC
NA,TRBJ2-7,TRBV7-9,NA,CASSFTHSYEQYF,TGTGCCAGCAGCTTTACTCACTCCTACGAGCAGTACTTC
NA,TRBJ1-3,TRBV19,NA,CASSAGRTVGSGNTIYF,TGTGCCAGTAGTGCGGGCCGGACAGTCGGCTCTGGAAACACCATATATTTT
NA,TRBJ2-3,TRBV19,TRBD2,CASSIDRYSGDTSSTDTQYF,TGTGCCAGTAGTATAGATCGGTATAGCGGGGACACATCTAGCACAGATACGCAGTATTTT
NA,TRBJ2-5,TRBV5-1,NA,CASTVWGGGLDQETQYF,TGCGCCAGCACCGTGTGGGGCGGGGGCCTCGATCAAGAGACCCAGTACTTC
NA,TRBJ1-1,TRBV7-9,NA,CASSGTAGGEAEAFF,TGTGCCAGCAGCGGAACAGCGGGGGGCGAGGCTGAAGCTTTCTTT
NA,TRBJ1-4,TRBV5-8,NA,CASSSGEGHEKLFF,TGTGCCAGCAGCTCGGGTGAGGGTCATGAAAAACTGTTTTTT
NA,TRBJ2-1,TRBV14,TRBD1,CASSQDTTGTGQYNEQFF,TGTGCCAGCAGCCAAGACACGACCGGGACAGGACAGTACAATGAGCAGTTCTTC
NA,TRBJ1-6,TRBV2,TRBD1,CASTRSGQGTTPLHF,TGTGCCAGCACCAGATCGGGACAGGGAACAACCCCCCTCCACTTT
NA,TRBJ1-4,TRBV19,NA,CASSYGLGLAEKLFF,TGTGCCAGTAGTTACGGACTCGGGTTAGCTGAAAAACTGTTTTTT
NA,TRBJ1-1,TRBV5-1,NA,CASSPSSFTEAFF,TGCGCCAGCAGCCCCTCCTCCTTCACTGAAGCTTTCTTT
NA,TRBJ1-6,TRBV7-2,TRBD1,CASTQRDRPNSPLHF,TGTGCCAGCACCCAACGGGACAGGCCGAATTCACCCCTCCACTTT
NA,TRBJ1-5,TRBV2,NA,CASTAGSGGQPQHF,TGTGCCAGCACCGCGGGATCAGGAGGTCAGCCCCAGCATTTT
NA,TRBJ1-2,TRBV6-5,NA,CASSRGDSLNYGYTF,TGTGCCAGCAGTCGGGGGGATTCTCTAAACTATGGCTACACCTTC
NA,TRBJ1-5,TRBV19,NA,CASSPEVGNQPQHF,TGTGCCAGTAGCCCCGAGGTAGGCAATCAGCCCCAGCATTTT
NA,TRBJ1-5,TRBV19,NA,CASGGGRFNQPQHF,TGTGCCAGTGGGGGGGGGAGGTTCAATCAGCCCCAGCATTTT
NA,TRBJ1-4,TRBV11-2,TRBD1,CASSLGPGQGLGEKLFF,TGTGCCAGCAGCTTAGGTCCGGGACAGGGTTTGGGTGAAAAACTGTTTTTT
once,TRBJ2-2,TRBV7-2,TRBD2,CASSSSGGDTGELFF,TGTGCCAGCAGCTCTAGCGGGGGGGACACCGGGGAGCTGTTTTTT
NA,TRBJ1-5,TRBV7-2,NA,CASSPVQDQPQHF,TGTGCCAGCAGCCCAGTACAGGATCAGCCCCAGCATTTT
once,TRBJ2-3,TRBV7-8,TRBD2,CASSLAVSGVGTDTQYF,TGTGCCAGCAGCTTAGCGGTTAGCGGGGTTGGTACAGATACGCAGTATTTT
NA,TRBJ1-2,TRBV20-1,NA,CSVSGDYGYTF,TGCAGCGTATCAGGGGACTATGGCTACACCTTC
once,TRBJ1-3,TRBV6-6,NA,CASSYSAEVNTIYF,TGTGCCAGCAGTTACTCTGCAGAAGTAAACACCATATATTTT
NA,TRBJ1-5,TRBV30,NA,CAWSRGGTDQPQHF,TGTGCCTGGAGTAGGGGAGGGACGGATCAGCCCCAGCATTTT
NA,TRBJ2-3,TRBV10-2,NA,CASMSVLAGQVTDTQYF,TGCGCCAGCATGAGCGTACTCGCAGGGCAGGTAACAGATACGCAGTATTTT
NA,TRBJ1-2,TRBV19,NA,CASSKPRGATNYGYTF,TGTGCCAGTAGTAAGCCCCGAGGCGCAACTAACTATGGCTACACCTTC
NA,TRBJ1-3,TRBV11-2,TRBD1,CASSRQGVPGNTIYF,TGTGCCAGCAGCCGGCAGGGGGTCCCTGGAAACACCATATATTTT
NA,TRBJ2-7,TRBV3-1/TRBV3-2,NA,CASKGRQGDHEQYF,TGTGCCAGCAAAGGTAGGCAGGGCGACCACGAGCAGTACTTC
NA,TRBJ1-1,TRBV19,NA,CASSIEGASTEAFF,TGTGCCAGTAGTATAGAGGGGGCGTCAACTGAAGCTTTCTTT
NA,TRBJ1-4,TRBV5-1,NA,CASSLSSDNEKLFF,TGCGCCAGCAGCTTGAGCAGCGATAATGAAAAACTGTTTTTT
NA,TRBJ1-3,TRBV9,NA,CASSVATGPSSGNTIYF,TGTGCCAGCAGCGTAGCTACAGGGCCTAGCTCTGGAAACACCATATATTTT
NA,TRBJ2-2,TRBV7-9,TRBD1,CASSRSMTGEVGELFF,TGTGCCAGCAGCCGCTCTATGACAGGGGAGGTCGGGGAGCTGTTTTTT
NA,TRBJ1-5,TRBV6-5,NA,CATTKVFETPWAQHF,TGTGCCACCACTAAGGTATTCGAGACGCCCTGGGCCCAGCATTTT
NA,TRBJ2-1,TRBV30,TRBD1,CAWREWDSYNEQFF,TGTGCCTGGAGGGAGTGGGACAGTTACAATGAGCAGTTCTTC
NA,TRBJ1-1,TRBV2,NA,CASSYRVSNTEAFF,TGTGCCAGCAGTTACAGGGTTTCGAACACTGAAGCTTTCTTT
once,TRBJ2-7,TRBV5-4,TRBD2,CASRSGSSYEQYF,TGTGCCAGCAGGAGCGGGAGCTCCTACGAGCAGTACTTC
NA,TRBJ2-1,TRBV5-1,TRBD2,CASSLGTRYNEQFF,TGCGCCAGCAGCTTGGGGACTAGGTACAATGAGCAGTTCTTC
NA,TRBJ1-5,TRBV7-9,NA,CASSPAGNQPQHF,TGTGCCAGCAGCCCGGCGGGGAATCAGCCCCAGCATTTT
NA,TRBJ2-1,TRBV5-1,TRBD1,CASSLSGTGDEQFF,TGCGCCAGCAGCTTGTCAGGGACAGGGGATGAGCAGTTCTTC
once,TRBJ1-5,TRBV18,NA,CASSPEGSQPQHF,TGTGCCAGCTCACCAGAAGGGAGTCAGCCCCAGCATTTT
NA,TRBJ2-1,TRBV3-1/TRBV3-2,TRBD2,CASSNRLADYNEQFF,TGTGCCAGCAGCAACCGACTAGCGGACTACAATGAGCAGTTCTTC
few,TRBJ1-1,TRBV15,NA,CATSRSLSIAATEAFF,TGTGCCACCAGCAGGTCACTATCGATAGCGGCCACTGAAGCTTTCTTT
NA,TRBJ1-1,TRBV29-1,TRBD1,CSVKQGAGAEAFF,TGCAGCGTTAAACAGGGGGCCGGGGCTGAAGCTTTCTTT
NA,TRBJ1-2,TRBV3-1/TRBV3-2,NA,CASSQEWQGSYGYTF,TGTGCCAGCAGCCAAGAATGGCAGGGAAGCTATGGCTACACCTTC
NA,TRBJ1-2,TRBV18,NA,CASSQTANYGYTF,TGTGCCAGCTCACAGACAGCTAACTATGGCTACACCTTC